The clone carrying this T cell receptor (beta chain) was picked up many times. The data were obtained in a study of T cells in Graves' hyperthyroidism and ophthalmopathy. Background on the study: Prior to any treatment, at the point of initial diagnosis, peripheral blood was collected.

It was RNA transcripts that yielded the amplified TCR beta CDR3 regions. Carried out on the TCR CDR3, a first-round RT-PCR used the HTBI primer set. TCRdb fed the multiplex PCR reads into MiXCR, producing one record per CDR3 protein. The sample carries approximately 420,000 distinct CDR3 sequences, roughly 13% recorded once. Looked up from germline, CDR1 is DFQATT and CDR2 is SNEGSKA (reference sequence). J was trimmed by 8 bases and V by 4 bases; bases with no gene match: 15. The CDR3 contains 16 residues. Sequenced input: blood. The TCR originated in a woman between 18 and 29 years old with Graves' hyperthyroidism. The gene calls are TRBV20-1 and TRBJ1-5; 9 positions agree with TRBD1. This CDR3 is CSAKKPGTGWWEPQHF. The CDR3 DNA sequence: TGCAGTGCTAAAAAGCCAGGGACAGGGTGGTGGGAGCCCCAGCATTTT.